The text below deals with one T cell receptor (beta chain). These data come from a study of blood T cell repertoires in COVID-19. Study information: COVID-19 samples from acute and convalescent phases originated in the United States, Italy and Spain. Sources were T cells, B-cell-depleted T cells, or PBMCs; the material itself was cDNA or gDNA.

Trimming removed 1 base from V and 4 bases from J; junction bases left unmatched: 3. The CDR3 runs to 15 residues. Germline V gene sequence: CDR1 SGHVS, CDR2 FQNEAQ. Authors' data handling: Using reference gene primer amplification, nucleated cell counts were estimated. Produced via immunoSEQ multiplex PCR; TCRdb's table is partial and in-frame only. That table gives V, J and clone size, and the DNA gave D and trimming. The sample shows 35,000 to 45,000 clones, about 87% of them seen only once. This TCR came from a human donor in a cohort sampled during active COVID-19. The chain couples TRBV7-8 to TRBJ2-1; TRBD2 matches at 8 bases. Sequencing was performed on peripheral blood. CDR3 sequence: CASSLVAGLYNEQFF. DNA of the CDR3: TGTGCCAGCAGCTTAGTAGCGGGACTATACAATGAGCAGTTCTTC.